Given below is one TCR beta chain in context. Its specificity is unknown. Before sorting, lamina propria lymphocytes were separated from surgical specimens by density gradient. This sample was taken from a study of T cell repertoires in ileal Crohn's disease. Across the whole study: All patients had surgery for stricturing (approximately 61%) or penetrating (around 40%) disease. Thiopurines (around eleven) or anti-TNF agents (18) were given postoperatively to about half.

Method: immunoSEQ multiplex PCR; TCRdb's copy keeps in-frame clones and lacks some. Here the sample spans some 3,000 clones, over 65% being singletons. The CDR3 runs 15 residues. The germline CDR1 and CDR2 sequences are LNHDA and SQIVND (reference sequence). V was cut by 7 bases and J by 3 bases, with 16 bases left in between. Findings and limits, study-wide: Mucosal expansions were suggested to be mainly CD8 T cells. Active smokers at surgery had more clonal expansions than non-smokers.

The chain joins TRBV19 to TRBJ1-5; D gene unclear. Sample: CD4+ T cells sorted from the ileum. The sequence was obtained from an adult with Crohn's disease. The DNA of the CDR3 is TGTGCCAGTATACGGGAAGTCTCCGCCAATCAGCCCCAGCATTTT. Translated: CASIREVSANQPQHF. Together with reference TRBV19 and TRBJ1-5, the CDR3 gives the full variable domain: DGGITQSPKYLFRKEGQNVTLSCEQNLNHDAMYWYRQDPGQGLRLIYYSQIVNDFQKGDIAEGYSVSREKKESFPLTVTSAQKNPTAFYLCASIREVSANQPQHFGDGTRLSIL.